The 11 T cell receptor beta chains in this list originate from one sample, sequenced in a study of OX40 agonist ivuxolimab in advanced cancers. The repertoire was sequenced with immunoSEQ multiplex PCR; TCRdb's copy has only in-frame clones and lacks some. The sample holds about 46,000 clones, approximately 86% seen once. The sequenced sample was CD4+ or CD8+ T cells sorted from blood, obtained in a trial of the OX40 agonist ivuxolimab. The receptor set was obtained from an adult with an advanced solid tumor such as melanoma, head and neck, liver or kidney cancer.

This chain joins TRBV27 and TRBJ2-3; 10 bases map to TRBD2. Germline trimming cut 4 bases from V and 1 base from J; bases unmatched to any gene: 5. CDR3 length equals 16 residues. Per germline, CDR1 MNHEY and CDR2 SMNVEV (reference sequence). The CDR3 sequence is CASSSLAGGGTDTQYF. DNA of the CDR3: TGTGCCAGCAGTTCATTAGCGGGGGGCGGCACAGATACGCAGTATTTT.

The chain recombines TRBV11-1 with TRBJ2-4; TRBD1 is a possible D gene (5 bases). Germline V gene data show CDR1 as SGHAT and CDR2 as FQDESV (reference sequence). The length of the CDR3 is 13 residues. The V and J ends lost 5 bases and 7 bases respectively, with 12 bases between them. The CDR3 DNA reads TGTGCCAGCAGCCCTCAGGGTGCGAACATTCAGTACTTC. Its protein product is CASSPQGANIQYF.

The chain has TRBV7-8 and TRBJ2-5; 10 nucleotides match TRBD1. This CDR3 is built from 16 residues. With 3 bases clipped from V and 8 bases from J, the junction kept 12 bases outside the gene matches. Germline V gene lookup returns CDR1 SGHVS and CDR2 FQNEAQ. CDR3 sequence reads: CASSFGAGTGDGTQYF. CDR3 coding DNA: TGTGCCAGCAGCTTCGGGGCCGGGACAGGGGATGGTACCCAGTACTTC.

The chain recombines TRBV29-1 with TRBJ1-5; D uncertain. In germline, CDR1 is SQVTM, CDR2 ANQGSEA. Trimming pared 6 bases from V and 0 bases from J, leaving 6 bases between. CDR3 size: 12 residues. CDR3 region: CSVRDSNQPQHF. CDR3 nucleotides: TGCAGCGTCCGGGATAGCAATCAGCCCCAGCATTTT.

The rearrangement uses TRBV18 and TRBJ2-5, with D unclear. CDR3 length equals 14 residues. V dropped 3 bases and J dropped 2 bases, with 10 bases sitting between them. Germline V CDR1 and CDR2: KGHSH, LQKENI. The CDR3 DNA is TGTGCCAGCTCACCTCCCCCCAGACAAGAGACCCAGTACTTC. Translated: CASSPPPRQETQYF.

V usage is TRBV7-9 and J usage is TRBJ2-5, with D perhaps matching TRBD2 (6 bases). The last part of the DNA fits TRBJ2-7 better; the J call may be wrong. CDR3 length equals 14 residues. Germline V gene lookup returns CDR1 SEHNR and CDR2 FQNEAQ (reference sequence). CDR3 nucleotide sequence: TGTGCCAGCACTTGGTCCGGGACTCCCTACGAGCAGTACTTC. Translation gives CASTWSGTPYEQYF.

V and J are TRBV27 and TRBJ2-3; 8 bases line up with TRBD2. With V trimmed by 5 bases and J by 1 base, 11 bases remained unmatched. The CDR3 is 17 amino acids. Germline CDR1 is MNHEY and CDR2 is SMNVEV (reference sequence). The CDR3 region has the DNA TGTGCCAGCAGTCCACGCTCCGGGAGGGAGCGCACAGATACGCAGTATTTT. This sequence encodes CASSPRSGRERTDTQYF.

This chain uses TRBV6-1 with TRBJ1-2, with D possibly TRBD1 on 6 matching bases. Trimming cost V 4 bases and J 4 bases, with 13 bases left between them. The CDR3 runs 14 residues. Germline V gene data show CDR1 as MNHNS and CDR2 as SASEGT. The CDR3 loop reads CASSGVGGGYGYTF. CDR3 DNA: TGTGCCAGCAGTGGTGTAGGGGGTGGCTATGGCTACACCTTC.

The chain employs TRBV2 and TRBJ1-5; 10 positions match TRBD1. The trim removed 4 bases at V and 6 bases at J, leaving 3 bases unmatched. In germline, CDR1 is SNHLY, CDR2 FYNNEI. The CDR3 runs to 14 residues. In DNA, the CDR3 is TGTGCCAGCAGTGGGACAGGGGGTGGTCAGCCCCAGCATTTT. It encodes CASSGTGGGQPQHF.

The CDR3 spells CASSGKTFNEQFF. The DNA for the CDR3 is TGTGCCAGCAGCGGGAAGACTTTCAATGAGCAGTTCTTC. The V gene is TRBV5-4, the J gene TRBJ2-1, with D uncertain. The V gene's germline CDR1 is SGHNT and CDR2 YYREEE (reference sequence). This CDR3 is 13 amino acids long. V shed 4 bases and J shed 6 bases, with 11 bases lying between them.

Worth noting for this clone: A read error is likely here: a far larger clone is one base away. The rearrangement links TRBV6-9 to TRBJ1-6; D gene uncertain. The CDR3 spans 14 residues. V shed 6 bases and J shed 5 bases, with 11 bases lying between them. The germline V gene encodes CDR1 MNHGY and CDR2 SVAAGI. CDR3 nucleotides: TGTGCCAGCAGGGACGGTGTGAATAATTCACCCCTCCACTTT. Amino acid sequence: CASRDGVNNSPLHF.